The rows below give T cell receptor beta chains drawn from one sample of a study of T-cell memory formation after mild COVID-19. TCRdb processed the 5' RACE reads anew with MiXCR; each CDR3 protein has one entry. Here the sample spans under 250,000 distinct CDR3 sequences, roughly a tenth being singletons. Sequencing was performed on PBMCs or a T cell subset sorted from them (not recorded which). The receptor set was obtained from a man aged 18 to 29 who had mild COVID-19 (a few samples of this study predate the infection). Cell type and time point are not known. CDR3s leave out the opening cysteine and the closing phenylalanine or tryptophan. The D gene is left open where the match is weak. Clone size is not always given. Where it is, it says once, few, many or a class for expanded clones.

v_call: TRBV6-5; j_call: TRBJ1-1; clone_size: few; d_call: TRBD1; cdr3_aa: ASRPQGALYEAF
v_call: TRBV5-6; j_call: TRBJ1-6; clone_size: -; d_call: TRBD1; cdr3_aa: ASSLGWTGISPLH
v_call: TRBV7-2; j_call: TRBJ2-7; clone_size: few; d_call: -; cdr3_aa: ASSLVEGYEQY
v_call: TRBV14; j_call: TRBJ2-5; clone_size: -; d_call: -; cdr3_aa: ASSLTTRGLTQY
v_call: TRBV9; j_call: TRBJ2-3; clone_size: many; d_call: -; cdr3_aa: ASSATHSLPPSTDTQY
v_call: TRBV12-3/TRBV12-4; j_call: TRBJ2-1; clone_size: many; d_call: TRBD2; cdr3_aa: ASRGLAGGENEQF
v_call: TRBV14; j_call: TRBJ2-3; clone_size: few; d_call: -; cdr3_aa: ASSQEGTARDTQY
v_call: TRBV6-5; j_call: TRBJ2-1; clone_size: many; d_call: TRBD1; cdr3_aa: ASSARQGTEQF
v_call: TRBV11-2; j_call: TRBJ1-5; clone_size: -; d_call: -; cdr3_aa: ASSSGPRYQPQH
v_call: TRBV21-1; j_call: TRBJ2-7; clone_size: -; d_call: -; cdr3_aa: ASSKKKQGDRYEQY
v_call: TRBV10-3; j_call: TRBJ1-2; clone_size: few; d_call: -; cdr3_aa: ASRPGPQGSYGYT
v_call: TRBV15; j_call: TRBJ2-2; clone_size: -; d_call: TRBD1; cdr3_aa: ATSSGQGRAGELF
v_call: TRBV18; j_call: TRBJ2-7; clone_size: once; d_call: TRBD1; cdr3_aa: ASSPTAPFTGAEQY
v_call: TRBV28; j_call: TRBJ2-5; clone_size: few; d_call: -; cdr3_aa: ASAFDSPQETQY
v_call: TRBV24-1; j_call: TRBJ2-5; clone_size: few; d_call: -; cdr3_aa: AVEGETQY
v_call: TRBV7-9; j_call: TRBJ2-5; clone_size: -; d_call: -; cdr3_aa: ASSPVGAYETQY
v_call: TRBV3-1; j_call: TRBJ1-1; clone_size: few; d_call: -; cdr3_aa: ASSRQFPTEAF
v_call: TRBV10-3; j_call: TRBJ2-7; clone_size: many; d_call: -; cdr3_aa: AISSGTSQY
v_call: TRBV5-6; j_call: TRBJ2-3; clone_size: -; d_call: TRBD2; cdr3_aa: ASNPLAGGPSLTDTQY
v_call: TRBV7-9; j_call: TRBJ1-2; clone_size: many; d_call: TRBD1; cdr3_aa: ASSLAGQPRGYT
v_call: TRBV5-1; j_call: TRBJ2-5; clone_size: many; d_call: TRBD1; cdr3_aa: ASSPDRAQETQY
v_call: TRBV4-2; j_call: TRBJ2-5; clone_size: -; d_call: -; cdr3_aa: ASSPQGFLKETQY
v_call: TRBV5-6; j_call: TRBJ1-1; clone_size: -; d_call: -; cdr3_aa: ASSPGHQRRAF
v_call: TRBV5-1; j_call: TRBJ1-2; clone_size: -; d_call: -; cdr3_aa: ASSLGLTSYGYT
v_call: TRBV6-6; j_call: TRBJ1-4; clone_size: few; d_call: -; cdr3_aa: ASHSNDGTTNEKLF
v_call: TRBV5-1; j_call: TRBJ1-1; clone_size: -; d_call: TRBD1; cdr3_aa: ASSFDRGGTEAF